This TCR beta chain originates from a study of T cell responses to AZD1222 COVID-19 vaccine. The study, taken as a whole, reports: Repertoires were sampled only after the peak T cell response.

Clones were read by immunoSEQ multiplex PCR, and TCRdb kept only the in-frame ones, dropping some. Of about 150,000 clones listed, approximately 91% are singletons. As to this clone: Its antigen is unknown.

This sequence originates from an adult who received the AZD1222 COVID-19 vaccine. Source: peripheral blood, taken 28 days after the second AZD1222 dose.

The CDR3 reads CASSKERQWNSPLHF. The CDR3 nucleotides are TGTGCCAGCAGCAAAGAGAGACAGTGGAATTCACCCCTCCACTTT. This rearrangement joins TRBV21-1 to TRBJ1-6; TRBD1, as called in the table, went unchecked against the DNA. TRBV21-1 has pseudogene status. The CDR3 runs 15 residues.